The 5 T cell receptor beta chains in this list originate from one sample, sequenced in a study of blood T cell repertoires in COVID-19. The data were produced by immunoSEQ multiplex PCR, yet TCRdb's version contains in-frame clones alone and is incomplete. The sample records about 15,000 clones, roughly 85% being singletons. Specimen: peripheral blood. Receptor source: a man in his 70s in a cohort sampled during active COVID-19.

This clone has only one observation. V gene TRBV12-5 combines with J gene TRBJ2-1, with a weak D call TRBD1 (5 bases). With 7 bases removed from V and 5 bases from J, the gap between germline ends came to 21 bases. This CDR3 has 16 residues. Germline V lookup: CDR1 LGHNT, CDR2 FRNRAP. CDR3: CASADQRGPSHNEQFF. The CDR3 DNA sequence: TGTGCTAGTGCTGATCAAAGGGGCCCGTCCCACAATGAGCAGTTCTTC.

V gene TRBV12-3 or TRBV12-4 combines with J gene TRBJ1-2, with D unresolved. The V gene lost 2 bases and the J gene lost 6 bases, with 7 bases spanning the gap. The length of the CDR3 is 12 residues. Here the CDR3 DNA reads TGTGCCAGCAGTTTACGAGGGAATGGCTACACCTTC. As protein: CASSLRGNGYTF.

The chain has TRBV3-1 (or the pseudogene TRBV3-2) and TRBJ2-3; TRBD1 is a possible D gene (6 bases). V gave up 5 bases and J gave up 6 bases, with 18 bases separating them. CDR3 length equals 15 residues. Germline CDR1 LGHDT, CDR2 YNNKEL (reference sequence). The DNA of the CDR3 is TGTGCCAGCAGCACAACAACAGGGTTATGGGATACGCAGTATTTT. Protein sequence: CASSTTTGLWDTQYF.

The chain joins TRBV30 to TRBJ1-1, with a possible D match to TRBD1 (5 bases). Per germline, CDR1 GTSNPN and CDR2 SVGIG (reference sequence). The CDR3 contains 14 residues. V lost 2 bases and J 4 bases, leaving 14 bases between the germline ends. The CDR3 reads CAWSKVRVGTEAFF. For the CDR3, the DNA is TGTGCCTGGAGTAAGGTCAGGGTAGGCACTGAAGCTTTCTTT.

The CDR3 sequence: CASSPDRGETGELFF. CDR3 DNA sequence: TGTGCCAGCAGTCCGGACCGGGGGGAGACCGGGGAGCTGTTTTTT. The rearrangement joins TRBV27 to TRBJ2-2, with 7 bases aligning to TRBD2. The CDR3 extends over 15 amino acids. With V trimmed by 5 bases and J by 5 bases, 8 bases remained unmatched. Germline loops: CDR1 MNHEY, CDR2 SMNVEV (reference sequence).